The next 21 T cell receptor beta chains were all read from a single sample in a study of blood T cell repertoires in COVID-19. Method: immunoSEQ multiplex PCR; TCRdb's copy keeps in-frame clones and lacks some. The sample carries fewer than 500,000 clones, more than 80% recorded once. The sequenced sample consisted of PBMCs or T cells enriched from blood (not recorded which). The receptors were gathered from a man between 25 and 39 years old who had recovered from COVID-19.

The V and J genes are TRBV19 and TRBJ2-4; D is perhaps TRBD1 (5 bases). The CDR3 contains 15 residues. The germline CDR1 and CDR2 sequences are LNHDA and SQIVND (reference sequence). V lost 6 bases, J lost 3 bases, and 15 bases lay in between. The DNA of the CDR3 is TGTGCCAGTAGAAAAATCCAGGGCGACAAAAACATTCAGTACTTC. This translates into CASRKIQGDKNIQYF.

The DNA for the CDR3 is TGTGCCAGCAGTTTAGGGGACAGATTCACAGATACGCAGTATTTT. As protein: CASSLGDRFTDTQYF. The chain joins TRBV28 to TRBJ2-3, with TRBD1 identical over 7 bases. The J segment lost 2 bases and the V segment lost 2 bases, leaving 4 bases of the junction unmatched. The germline V gene has CDR1 MDHEN and CDR2 SYDVKM. This CDR3 contains 15 residues.

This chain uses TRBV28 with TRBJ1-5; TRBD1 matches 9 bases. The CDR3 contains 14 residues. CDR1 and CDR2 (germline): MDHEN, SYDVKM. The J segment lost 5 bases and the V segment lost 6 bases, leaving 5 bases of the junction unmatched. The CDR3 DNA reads TGTGCCAGCAGATTACAGGGGGCACATCAGCCCCAGCATTTT. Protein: CASRLQGAHQPQHF. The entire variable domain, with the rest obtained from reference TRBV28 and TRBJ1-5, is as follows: DVKVTQSSRYLVKRTGEKVFLECVQDMDHENMFWYRQDPGLGLRLIYFSYDVKMKEKGDIPEGYSVSREKKERFSLILESASTNQTSMYLCASRLQGAHQPQHFGDGTRLSIL.

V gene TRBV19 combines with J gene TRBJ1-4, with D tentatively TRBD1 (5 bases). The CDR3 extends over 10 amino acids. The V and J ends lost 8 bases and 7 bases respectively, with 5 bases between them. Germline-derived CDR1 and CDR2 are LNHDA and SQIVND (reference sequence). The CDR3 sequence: CASQGEKLFF. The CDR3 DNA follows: TGTGCCAGTCAGGGTGAAAAACTGTTTTTT.

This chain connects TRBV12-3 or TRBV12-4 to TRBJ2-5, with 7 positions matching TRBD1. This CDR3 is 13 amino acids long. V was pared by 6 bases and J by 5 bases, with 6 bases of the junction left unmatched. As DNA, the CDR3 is TGTGCCAGCAGACCAACAGGGGCGGAGACCCAGTACTTC. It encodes CASRPTGAETQYF.

DNA of the CDR3: TGTGCCAGCAGCCAGACAGGGGACGGGTATCAGCCCCAGCATTTT. This sequence encodes CASSQTGDGYQPQHF. The chain links TRBV7-2 to TRBJ1-5, with TRBD1 matching over 8 bases. Per germline, CDR1 SGHTA and CDR2 FQGNSA. The CDR3 length is 15 residues. The trim removed 5 bases at V and 5 bases at J, leaving 8 bases unmatched.

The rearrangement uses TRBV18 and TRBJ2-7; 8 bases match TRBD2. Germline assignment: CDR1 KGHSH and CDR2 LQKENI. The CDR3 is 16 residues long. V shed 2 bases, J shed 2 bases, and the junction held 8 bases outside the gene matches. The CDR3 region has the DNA TGTGCCAGCTCACCAAGTCTGGAGACTAGCGCCTACGAGCAGTACTTC. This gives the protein CASSPSLETSAYEQYF.

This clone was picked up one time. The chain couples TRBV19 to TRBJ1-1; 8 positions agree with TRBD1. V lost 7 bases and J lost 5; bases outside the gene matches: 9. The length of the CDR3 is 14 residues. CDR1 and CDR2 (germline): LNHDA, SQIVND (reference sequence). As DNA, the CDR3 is TGTGCCAGTACTCCAGGACAGGGTCGGACTGAAGCTTTCTTT. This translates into CASTPGQGRTEAFF.

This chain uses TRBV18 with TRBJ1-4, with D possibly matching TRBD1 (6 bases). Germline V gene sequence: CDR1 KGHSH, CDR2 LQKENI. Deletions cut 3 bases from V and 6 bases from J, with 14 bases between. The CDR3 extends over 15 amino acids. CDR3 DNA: TGTGCCAGCTCACCTCGTGAACAGGGATATGAAAAACTGTTTTTT. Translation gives CASSPREQGYEKLFF.

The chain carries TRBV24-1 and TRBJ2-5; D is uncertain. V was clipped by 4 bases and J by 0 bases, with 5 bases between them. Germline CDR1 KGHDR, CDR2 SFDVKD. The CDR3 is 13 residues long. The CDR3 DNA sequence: TGTGCCACCAGTGAGGAGTACCAAGAGACCCAGTACTTC. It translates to CATSEEYQETQYF.

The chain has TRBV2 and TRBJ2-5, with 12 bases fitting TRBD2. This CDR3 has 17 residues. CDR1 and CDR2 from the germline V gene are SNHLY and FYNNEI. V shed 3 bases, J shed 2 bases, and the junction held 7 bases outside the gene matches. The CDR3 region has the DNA TGTGCCAGCAGTGACGGGCTAGCGGGAGGGCGTCAAGAGACCCAGTACTTC. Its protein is CASSDGLAGGRQETQYF.

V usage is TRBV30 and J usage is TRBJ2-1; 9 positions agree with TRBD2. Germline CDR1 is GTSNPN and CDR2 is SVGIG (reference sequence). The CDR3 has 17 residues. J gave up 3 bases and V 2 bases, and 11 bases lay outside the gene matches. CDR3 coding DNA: TGTGCCTGGAGTTCCCACCATAGCGGGAGTCACTACAATGAGCAGTTCTTC. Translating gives CAWSSHHSGSHYNEQFF. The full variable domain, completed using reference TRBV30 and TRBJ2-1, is SQTIHQWPATLVQPVGSPLSLECTVEGTSNPNLYWYRQAAGRGLQLLFYSVGIGQISSEVPQNLSASRPQDRQFILSSKKLLLSDSGFYLCAWSSHHSGSHYNEQFFGPGTRLTVL.

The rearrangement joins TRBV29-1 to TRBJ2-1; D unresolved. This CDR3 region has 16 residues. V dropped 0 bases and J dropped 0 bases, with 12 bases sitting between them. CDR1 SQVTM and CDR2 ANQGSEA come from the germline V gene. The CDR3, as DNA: TGCAGCGTTGAAGATCTTACTGGTAGCTCCTACAATGAGCAGTTCTTC. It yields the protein CSVEDLTGSSYNEQFF.

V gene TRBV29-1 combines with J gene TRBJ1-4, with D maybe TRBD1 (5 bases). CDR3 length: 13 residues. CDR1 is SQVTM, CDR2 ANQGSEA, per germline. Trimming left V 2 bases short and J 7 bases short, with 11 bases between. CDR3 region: CSVESGIGEKLFF. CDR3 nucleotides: TGCAGCGTTGAATCAGGGATTGGTGAAAAACTGTTTTTT.

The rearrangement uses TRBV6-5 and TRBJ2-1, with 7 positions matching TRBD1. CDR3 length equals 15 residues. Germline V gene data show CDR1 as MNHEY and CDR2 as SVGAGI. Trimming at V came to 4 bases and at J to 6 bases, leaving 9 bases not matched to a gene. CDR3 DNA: TGTGCCAGCAGTTTTTCCGGGACAGTTGGCAATGAGCAGTTCTTC. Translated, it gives CASSFSGTVGNEQFF.

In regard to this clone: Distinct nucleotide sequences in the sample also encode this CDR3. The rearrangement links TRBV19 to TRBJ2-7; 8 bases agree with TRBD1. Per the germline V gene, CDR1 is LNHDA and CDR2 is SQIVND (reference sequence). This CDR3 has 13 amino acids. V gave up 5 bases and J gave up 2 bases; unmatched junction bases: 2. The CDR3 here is CASSPGQAYEQYF. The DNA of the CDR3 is TGTGCCAGTAGTCCGGGACAGGCCTACGAGCAGTACTTC. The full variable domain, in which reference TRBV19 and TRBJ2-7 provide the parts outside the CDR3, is DGGITQSPKYLFRKEGQNVTLSCEQNLNHDAMYWYRQDPGQGLRLIYYSQIVNDFQKGDIAEGYSVSREKKESFPLTVTSAQKNPTAFYLCASSPGQAYEQYFGPGTRLTVT.

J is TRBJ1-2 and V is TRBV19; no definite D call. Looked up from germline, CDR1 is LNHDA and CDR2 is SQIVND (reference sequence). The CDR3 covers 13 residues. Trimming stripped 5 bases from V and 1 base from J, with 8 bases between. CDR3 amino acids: CASSVQVNYGYTF. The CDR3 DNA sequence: TGTGCCAGTAGTGTTCAGGTTAACTATGGCTACACCTTC.

In DNA form, the CDR3 reads TGTGCCAATGCGGAGGAGGCCAATCAGCCCCAGCATTTT. Protein sequence: CANAEEANQPQHF. The chain joins TRBV2 to TRBJ1-5; D ambiguous. Germline V gene lookup returns CDR1 SNHLY and CDR2 FYNNEI. The V and J ends lost 10 bases and 3 bases respectively, with 13 bases between them. This CDR3 has 13 amino acids.

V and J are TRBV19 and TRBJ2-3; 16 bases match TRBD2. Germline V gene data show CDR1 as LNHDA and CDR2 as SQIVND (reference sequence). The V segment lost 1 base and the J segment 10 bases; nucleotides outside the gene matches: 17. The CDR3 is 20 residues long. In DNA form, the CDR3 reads TGTGCCAGTAGTATAGCGACCCCGGGACTAGCGGGAGGGGAGGGGTCGGCGCAGTATTTT. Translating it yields CASSIATPGLAGGEGSAQYF.

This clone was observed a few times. This CDR3 reads CASSEVIASNSPLHF. DNA of the CDR3: TGTGCCAGTAGTGAGGTGATTGCCAGTAACTCACCCCTCCACTTT. The chain couples TRBV19 to TRBJ1-6; D ambiguous. From germline, CDR1 is LNHDA and CDR2 SQIVND (reference sequence). Trimming shortened V by 5 bases and J by 10 bases, and 18 bases separated the two germline ends. This CDR3 is 15 amino acids long.

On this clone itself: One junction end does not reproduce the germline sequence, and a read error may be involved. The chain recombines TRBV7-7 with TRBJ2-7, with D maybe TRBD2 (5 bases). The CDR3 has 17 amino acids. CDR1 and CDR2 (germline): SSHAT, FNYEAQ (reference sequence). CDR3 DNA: TGTGCTAGCAGCTTAGAAACTGGGAGCGGTACTTCCTACGAGCAGTACTTC. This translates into CASSLETGSGTSYEQYF.